One sample yielded the 4 T cell receptor beta chains listed below, sequenced in a study of cytomegalovirus exposure and HLA in healthy donors. The primer mix had 60 Vbeta and 13 Jbeta primers. This table comes from immunoSEQ multiplex PCR, and its TCRdb copy is limited to in-frame clones, with some not included. The sample lists 120,000 or so clones, about four fifths occurring once. Sequences were obtained from PBMCs. These receptors came from a woman between 45 and 60 years old in good health and CMV-seropositive.

V gene TRBV10-1 combines with J gene TRBJ1-1; D is ambiguous. Trimming removed 9 bases from V and 1 base from J, with 12 bases in between. Germline lookup yields CDR1 WNHNN and CDR2 SYGVQD (reference sequence). This CDR3 region has 13 residues. Here the CDR3 reads CASTPDKNTEAFF. CDR3 in DNA: TGCGCCAGTACTCCTGACAAGAACACTGAAGCTTTCTTT.

This sequence joins TRBV23-1 and TRBJ1-1; 8 positions match TRBD1. TRBV23-1 carries the ORF label, with uncertain function. The length of the CDR3 is 13 residues. After removal of 6 bases from V and 3 bases from J, the junction contained 3 bases not matched to a gene. CDR3 amino acids: CASRSDRDTEAFF. The CDR3 region has the DNA TGCGCCAGCAGATCGGACAGGGACACTGAAGCTTTCTTT.

The CDR3 DNA follows: TGTGCCAGCAGCTTACGGGGAGCGGGGGAGACCCAGTACTTC. Protein product: CASSLRGAGETQYF. The gene calls are TRBV7-3 and TRBJ2-5, with 7 bases aligning to TRBD2. The CDR3 runs to 14 residues. Germline CDR1 SGHTA, CDR2 FQGTGA. V was clipped by 2 bases and J by 5 bases; unmatched bases: 5.

The chain couples TRBV16 to TRBJ1-5; D uncertain. V was trimmed by 4 bases and J by 8 bases, leaving 12 bases between them. This CDR3 is 13 amino acids long. From germline, CDR1 is KGHSY and CDR2 FQNENV. This CDR3 reads CASSRLRVEPQHF. The CDR3 DNA reads TGTGCCAGCAGCCGCCTCCGGGTTGAGCCCCAGCATTTT. Complete variable domain (other parts from reference TRBV16 and TRBJ1-5): GEEVAQTPKHLVRGEGQKAKLYCAPIKGHSYVFWYQQVLKNEFKFLISFQNENVFDETGMPKERFSAKCLPNSPCSLEIQATKLEDSAVYFCASSRLRVEPQHFGDGTRLSIL.